This TCR beta chain was sequenced during a study of PD-1 blockade in classical Hodgkin lymphoma. The overall study: Patients were administered nivolumab (3 mg/kg intravenously) every 2 weeks.

The CDR3 totals 14 residues. Germline lookup yields CDR1 GTSNPN and CDR2 SVGIG (reference sequence). Trimming took 1 base from V and 6 from J; bases not matched to a gene: 5. General observations from the study: Nothing has yet pinned down what causes the repertoire differences, possibly disease activity or prior therapy. At C4D1, TCR diversity had climbed significantly for CD4+ cells, though not for CD8+ cells.

Produced via immunoSEQ multiplex PCR; TCRdb's table is partial and in-frame only. The sample records about 76,000 clones, about 89% being singletons. About this clone: Its specificity is not known.

The patients all showed relapse after autologous stem cell transplantation, while their brentuximab vedotin exposure varied. This sequence joins TRBV30 and TRBJ2-4; 8 nucleotides match TRBD1. The sample was peripheral blood mononuclear cells (PBMCs), taken at baseline. The clonotype comes from a human donor with classical Hodgkin lymphoma. The CDR3 reads CAWSGTGFGNIQYF. Here the CDR3 DNA reads TGTGCCTGGAGTGGGACAGGGTTTGGAAACATTCAGTACTTC.